This TCR beta chain was observed in a study of T-cell reconstitution after alpha-beta-depleted transplantation in children. Only a few counts were recorded for this clonotype. A library of TCRbeta sequences, prepared with unique molecular identifiers, was generated. TCRdb processed the PCR reads anew with MiXCR; each CDR3 protein has one entry. This table holds about 1,000,000 distinct CDR3 sequences, 25% to 35% found once. V shed 6 bases and J 5 bases; nucleotides not matched to a gene: 7. Germline V gene data show CDR1 as MNHEY and CDR2 as SVGAGI. CDR3 length: 14 amino acids. The sequencing here drew on PBMCs, mostly from graft donor cells, taken 360 days after TCRalphabeta/CD19-depleted stem cell transplant. This receptor was obtained from a boy under two years old who had a stem cell transplant for SCID, so the T cells may come from the graft donor. The chain employs TRBV6-5 and TRBJ2-3; 8 bases line up with TRBD1. The CDR3: CASSYRGAGDTQYF. The CDR3 region has the DNA TGTGCCAGCAGCTACAGGGGGGCGGGAGATACGCAGTATTTT.